One and the same sample provided the 9 T cell receptor beta chains below, sequenced in a study of T cells in tumors after PD-1 blockade. The repertoire was sequenced with immunoSEQ multiplex PCR; TCRdb's copy has only in-frame clones and lacks some. This table has about 4,200 clones, roughly four fifths appearing once. Time point meaning: first of two pre-therapy site-matched biopsies approximately 2 months apart. This specimen consisted of tumor tissue, obtained before anti-PD-1 treatment. The receptors originated from a human donor with basal cell carcinoma.

A note on this clone: Mismatch with germline at one junction end may stem from a read error. This chain's CDR3 is CAWSFTGTALSANF. Written as DNA, the CDR3 is TGTGCCTGGAGTTTTACCGGGACGGCGTTATCCGCTAACTTC. The rearrangement uses TRBV30 and TRBJ1-2; possible D gene TRBD1, 5 bases. The CDR3 consists of 14 residues. CDR1 and CDR2 (germline): GTSNPN, SVGIG (reference sequence).

The chain combines TRBV3-1 (or the pseudogene TRBV3-2) with TRBJ1-2, with a possible D match to TRBD1 (5 bases). This CDR3 spans 14 amino acids. V was clipped by 0 bases and J by 3 bases, with 8 bases between them. Per the germline V gene, CDR1 is LGHDT and CDR2 is YNNKEL (reference sequence). The CDR3 DNA reads TGTGCCAGCAGCCAAGAAGGCAGGGACTATGGCTACACCTTC. Translated: CASSQEGRDYGYTF.

The chain carries TRBV27 and TRBJ2-2; no clear D gene. Trimming took 2 bases from V and 4 from J, leaving 8 bases between them. Looked up from germline, CDR1 is MNHEY and CDR2 is SMNVEV (reference sequence). The CDR3 has 14 amino acids. CDR3 sequence: CASSLDGPTGELFF. In DNA form, the CDR3 reads TGTGCCAGCAGTTTAGACGGCCCCACCGGGGAGCTGTTTTTT.

Only a few counts were recorded for this clone. The V gene is TRBV30, the J gene TRBJ2-1; 9 bases match TRBD2. Germline V lookup: CDR1 GTSNPN, CDR2 SVGIG (reference sequence). The CDR3 covers 17 residues. V shed 4 bases, J shed 2 bases, and the junction held 12 bases outside the gene matches. CDR3: CAWTSTLGGGAYNEQFF. CDR3 sequence (DNA): TGTGCCTGGACCTCCACTCTCGGCGGGGGGGCCTACAATGAGCAGTTCTTC. Together with reference TRBV30 and TRBJ2-1, the CDR3 gives the full variable domain: SQTIHQWPATLVQPVGSPLSLECTVEGTSNPNLYWYRQAAGRGLQLLFYSVGIGQISSEVPQNLSASRPQDRQFILSSKKLLLSDSGFYLCAWTSTLGGGAYNEQFFGPGTRLTVL.

The chain recombines TRBV19 with TRBJ1-4; D may be TRBD1 (6 bases). CDR3 length: 14 amino acids. CDR1 LNHDA and CDR2 SQIVND come from the germline V gene (reference sequence). The V end was cut by 7 bases, the J end by 3 bases, with 12 bases between. In nucleotides, the CDR3 is TGTGCCAGTAACACAGGGTTTGCTAATGAAAAACTGTTTTTT. This gives the protein CASNTGFANEKLFF.

The CDR3 loop reads CASSSAPHSDNYGYTF. CDR3 bases: TGTGCCAGCAGTTCCGCACCCCACAGCGACAACTATGGCTACACCTTC. J is TRBJ1-2 and V is TRBV6-5; D is uncertain. Germline CDR1 is MNHEY and CDR2 is SVGAGI. V was pared by 4 bases and J by 2 bases, with 17 bases between. There are 16 residues in the CDR3.

V is TRBV19 and J is TRBJ2-2; 8 nucleotides line up with TRBD2. V shed 4 bases and J 1 base; nucleotides not matched to a gene: 5. CDR1 is LNHDA and CDR2 is SQIVND in the germline V gene (reference sequence). This CDR3 contains 16 residues. CDR3 nucleotide sequence: TGTGCCAGTAGTACCCAGCTAGCGGGGAACACCGGGGAGCTGTTTTTT. Residues: CASSTQLAGNTGELFF.

V is TRBV19 and J is TRBJ1-1, with 8 bases fitting TRBD1. The CDR3 covers 14 residues. V was pared by 5 bases and J by 5 bases, with 7 bases of the junction left unmatched. Germline CDR1 is LNHDA and CDR2 is SQIVND (reference sequence). In DNA form, the CDR3 reads TGTGCCAGTAGTCTTGGACAGGGTTATACTGAAGCTTTCTTT. Translation: CASSLGQGYTEAFF.

The rearrangement uses TRBV7-8 and TRBJ2-2; 7 nucleotides agree with TRBD1. V dropped 5 bases and J dropped 4; count of bases not matched to a gene: 7. In germline, CDR1 is SGHVS, CDR2 FQNEAQ. The CDR3 is made up of 15 amino acids. This chain's CDR3 is CASSRDRAPTGELFF. The CDR3 coding sequence is TGTGCCAGCAGCCGAGACAGGGCCCCCACCGGGGAGCTGTTTTTT.